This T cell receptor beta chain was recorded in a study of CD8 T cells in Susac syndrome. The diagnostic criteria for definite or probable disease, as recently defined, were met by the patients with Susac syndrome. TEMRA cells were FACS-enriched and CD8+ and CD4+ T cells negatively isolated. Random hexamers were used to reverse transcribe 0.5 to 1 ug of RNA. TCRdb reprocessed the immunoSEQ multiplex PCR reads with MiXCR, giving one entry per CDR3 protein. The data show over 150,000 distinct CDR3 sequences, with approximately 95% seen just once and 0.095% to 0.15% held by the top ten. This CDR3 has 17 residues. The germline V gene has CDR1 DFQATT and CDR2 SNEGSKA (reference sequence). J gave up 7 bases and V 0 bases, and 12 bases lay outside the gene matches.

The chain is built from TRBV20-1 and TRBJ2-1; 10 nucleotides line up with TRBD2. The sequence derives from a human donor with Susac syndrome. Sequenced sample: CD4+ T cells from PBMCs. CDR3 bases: TGCAGTGCTAGAGATTCTAGCGGGAGCTTGGTTAGGAATGAGCAGTTCTTC. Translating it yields CSARDSSGSLVRNEQFF.